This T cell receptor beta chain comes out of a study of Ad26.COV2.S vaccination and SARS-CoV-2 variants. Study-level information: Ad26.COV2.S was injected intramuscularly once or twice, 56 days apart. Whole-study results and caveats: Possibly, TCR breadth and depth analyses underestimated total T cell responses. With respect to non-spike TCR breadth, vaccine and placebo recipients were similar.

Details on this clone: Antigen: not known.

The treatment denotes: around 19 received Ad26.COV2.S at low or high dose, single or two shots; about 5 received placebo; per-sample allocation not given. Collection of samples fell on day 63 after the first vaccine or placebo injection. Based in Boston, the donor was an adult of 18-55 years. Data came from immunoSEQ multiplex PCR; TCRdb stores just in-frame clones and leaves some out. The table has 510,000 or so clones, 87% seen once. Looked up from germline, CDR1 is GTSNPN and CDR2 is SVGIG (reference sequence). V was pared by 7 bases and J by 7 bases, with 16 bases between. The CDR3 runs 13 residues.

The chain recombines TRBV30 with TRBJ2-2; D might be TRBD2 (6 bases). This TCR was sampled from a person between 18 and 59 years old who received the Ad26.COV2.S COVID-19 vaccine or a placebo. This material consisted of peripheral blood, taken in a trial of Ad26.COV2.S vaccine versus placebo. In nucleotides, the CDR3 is TGTGCCTCCTCGGGGACTCCAGGCGGGGAGCTGTTTTTT. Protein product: CASSGTPGGELFF. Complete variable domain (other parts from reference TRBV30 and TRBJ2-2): SQTIHQWPATLVQPVGSPLSLECTVEGTSNPNLYWYRQAAGRGLQLLFYSVGIGQISSEVPQNLSASRPQDRQFILSSKKLLLSDSGFYLCASSGTPGGELFFGEGSRLTVL.